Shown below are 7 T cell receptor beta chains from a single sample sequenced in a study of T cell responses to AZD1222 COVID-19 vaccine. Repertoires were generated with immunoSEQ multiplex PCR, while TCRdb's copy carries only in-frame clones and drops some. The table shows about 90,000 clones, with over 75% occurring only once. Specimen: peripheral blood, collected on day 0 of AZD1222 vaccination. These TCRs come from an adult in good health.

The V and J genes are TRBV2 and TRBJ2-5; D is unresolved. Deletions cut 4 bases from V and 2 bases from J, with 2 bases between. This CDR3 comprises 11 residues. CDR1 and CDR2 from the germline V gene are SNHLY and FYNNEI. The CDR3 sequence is CASSGQETQYF. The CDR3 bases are TGTGCCAGCAGTGGACAAGAGACCCAGTACTTC.

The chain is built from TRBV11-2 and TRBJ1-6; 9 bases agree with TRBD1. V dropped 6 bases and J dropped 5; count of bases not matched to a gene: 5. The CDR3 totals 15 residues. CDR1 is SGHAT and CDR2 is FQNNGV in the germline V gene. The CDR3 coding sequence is TGTGCCAGCAGGGCCGGGACAGGGCATAATTCACCCCTCCACTTT. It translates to CASRAGTGHNSPLHF.

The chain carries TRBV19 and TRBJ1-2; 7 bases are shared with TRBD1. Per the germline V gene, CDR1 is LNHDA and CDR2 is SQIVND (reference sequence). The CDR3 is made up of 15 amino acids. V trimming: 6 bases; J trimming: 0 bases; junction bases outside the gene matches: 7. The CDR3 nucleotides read TGTGCCAGTAGCCCCTCACAGGGGCCTAACTATGGCTACACCTTC. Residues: CASSPSQGPNYGYTF.

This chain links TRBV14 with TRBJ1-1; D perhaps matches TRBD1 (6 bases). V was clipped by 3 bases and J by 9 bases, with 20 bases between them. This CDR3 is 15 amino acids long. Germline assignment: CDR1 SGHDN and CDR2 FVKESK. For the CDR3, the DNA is TGTGCCAGCAGCCATTTTGGGACAAACGAAAGACAAGCTTTCTTT. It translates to CASSHFGTNERQAFF.

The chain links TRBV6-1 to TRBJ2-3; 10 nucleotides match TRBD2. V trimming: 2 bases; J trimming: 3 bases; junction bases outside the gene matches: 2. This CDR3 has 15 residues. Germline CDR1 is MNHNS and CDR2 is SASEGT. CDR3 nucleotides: TGTGCCAGCAGTGAACTAGCGGGAGTGACAGATACGCAGTATTTT. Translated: CASSELAGVTDTQYF.

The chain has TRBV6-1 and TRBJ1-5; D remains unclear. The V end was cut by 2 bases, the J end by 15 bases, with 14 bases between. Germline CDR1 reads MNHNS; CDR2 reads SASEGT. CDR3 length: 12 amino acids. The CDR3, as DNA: TGTGCCAGCAGTGAAAGGGAGACGACCTTGCATTTT. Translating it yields CASSERETTLHF.

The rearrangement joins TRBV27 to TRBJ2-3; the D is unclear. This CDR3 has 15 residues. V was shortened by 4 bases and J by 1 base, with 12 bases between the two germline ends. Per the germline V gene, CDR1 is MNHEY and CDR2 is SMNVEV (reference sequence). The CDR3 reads CASSSPMPGTDTQYF. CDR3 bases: TGTGCCAGCAGTTCGCCGATGCCTGGCACAGATACGCAGTATTTT.